Reported below is one T cell receptor beta chain. Its cognate antigen is unknown. Treatment described: approximately nine-day PBMC culture with coronavirus spike peptide pools or control peptides (ViraFEST assay). The ViraFEST method relied on peptide pools to expand antigen-specific T cells, followed by TCR sequencing. With the Oncomine TCR Beta short-read assay, DNA from cultured CD4+ T cells was sequenced. One entry per CDR3 protein, called by TCRdb with MiXCR from the PCR reads. The sample shows roughly 14,000 distinct CDR3 sequences, less than 70% of them seen only once. Trimming removed 3 bases at V and 2 bases at J, with 11 bases between. The CDR3 has 13 residues. CDR1 and CDR2 from the germline V gene are DFQATT and SNEGSKA (reference sequence). The source of the sample is a study of vaccination and CD4 T cells after COVID-19. Study conclusions and caveats: Researchers report that 304 of 307 vaccine-specific clones in convalescent patients proved spike mono-reactive.

This TCR was recovered from a human donor who had recovered from COVID-19. This chain connects TRBV20-1 to TRBJ2-7, with D tentatively TRBD2 (6 bases). The sequences come from CD4+ T cells from blood, cultured in vitro, collected before SARS-CoV-2 vaccination. For the CDR3, the DNA is TGCAGTGCTAGGCGGGGCCAGCCCTACGAGCAGTACTTC. It is translated as CSARRGQPYEQYF.